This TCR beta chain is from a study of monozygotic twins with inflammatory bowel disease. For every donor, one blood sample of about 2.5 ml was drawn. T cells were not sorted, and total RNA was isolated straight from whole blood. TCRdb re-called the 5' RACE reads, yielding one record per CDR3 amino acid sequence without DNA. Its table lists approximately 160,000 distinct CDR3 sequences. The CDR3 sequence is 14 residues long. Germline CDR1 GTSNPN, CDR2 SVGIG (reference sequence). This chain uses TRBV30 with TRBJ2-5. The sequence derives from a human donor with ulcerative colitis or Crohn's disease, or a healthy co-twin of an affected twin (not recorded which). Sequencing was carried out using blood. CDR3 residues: CAWIEDSFKETQYF.